Sequencing of this T cell receptor (beta chain) was carried out in a study of PD-L1 blockade in urothelial cancer. Study-wide context: At 3 weeks after treatment start (second dose) and again at 6 weeks, blood was analyzed.

Synthetic TCR analog templates were spiked into each PCR. Using immunoSEQ multiplex PCR, the repertoire was profiled, and TCRdb retains in-frame clones only, with some absent. Here the sample spans 68,000 or so clones, about four fifths being singletons. The time point denotes: pretreatment peripheral blood. Disease in patients was locally advanced or metastatic urothelial carcinoma. CDR3 size: 13 residues. Germline V gives CDR1 MDHEN, CDR2 SYDVKM. After removal of 5 bases from V and 5 bases from J, the junction contained 5 bases not matched to a gene. This clone has a handful of counts. This chain connects TRBV28 to TRBJ2-7; 8 bases map to TRBD1. The receptor was derived from a man between 65 and 79 years old with urothelial cancer. Source: PBMCs, taken around atezolizumab (anti-PD-L1) treatment. The CDR3 loop is CASSIQGVDEQYF. The CDR3 DNA sequence: TGTGCCAGCAGTATACAGGGGGTTGACGAGCAGTACTTC.